The entry below gives a single TCR beta chain sequence along with its context. The trim removed 3 bases at V and 7 bases at J, leaving 7 bases unmatched. The CDR3 sequence is 14 residues long. The germline CDR1 and CDR2 sequences are ENHRY and SYGVKD. The data were taken from a study of blood T cell repertoires in COVID-19. Method: immunoSEQ multiplex PCR; TCRdb's copy keeps in-frame clones and lacks some. This table has about 55,000 clones, more than 90% appearing once. The rearrangement uses TRBV10-3 and TRBJ1-2; 8 nucleotides align to TRBD1. Material for sequencing was peripheral blood. The TCR originated in a man in his forties or fifties with active COVID-19. The CDR3 protein is CAISEGQGAGGYTF. The CDR3 DNA reads as TGTGCCATCAGTGAAGGGCAGGGGGCAGGTGGCTACACCTTC.